Presented here are 12 T cell receptor beta chains from one specimen sequenced in a study of blood T cell repertoires in COVID-19. Using immunoSEQ multiplex PCR, the repertoire was profiled, and TCRdb retains in-frame clones only, with some absent. The table lists 200,000 to 250,000 clones, 80% to 85% of them singletons. Sequenced: peripheral blood. The receptors originated from a woman in her 70s with COVID-19, enrolled during active disease.

CDR3 loop: CASSGAPGAASEAFF. The CDR3 DNA sequence: TGTGCCAGCAGCGGTGCTCCAGGGGCCGCTAGTGAAGCTTTCTTT. The V and J genes are TRBV5-4 and TRBJ1-1; D may be TRBD1 (6 bases). Germline CDR1 SGHNT, CDR2 YYREEE (reference sequence). Deletions cut 4 bases from V and 7 bases from J, with 20 bases between. The length of the CDR3 is 15 residues.

The V gene is TRBV7-9, the J gene TRBJ2-7; D is possibly TRBD1 (6 bases). V dropped 5 bases and J dropped 1 base, with 9 bases sitting between them. The CDR3 is 13 amino acids. The germline V gene encodes CDR1 SEHNR and CDR2 FQNEAQ (reference sequence). CDR3: CASSRQASYEQYF. The CDR3 DNA reads as TGTGCCAGCAGCCGACAGGCGTCCTACGAGCAGTACTTC.

The chain couples TRBV30 to TRBJ1-3, with D maybe TRBD1 (5 bases). V was trimmed by 4 bases and J by 8 bases, leaving 24 bases between them. Germline values: CDR1 GTSNPN, CDR2 SVGIG (reference sequence). The CDR3 is made up of 16 amino acids. In nucleotides, the CDR3 is TGTGCCTGGATCGGACATGAAACACGGAATGCCGACACCATATATTTT. Protein: CAWIGHETRNADTIYF.

The chain couples TRBV9 to TRBJ1-3, with D possibly being TRBD1 (6 bases). Trimming cost V 7 bases and J 0 bases, with 8 bases left between them. The germline V gene has CDR1 SGDLS and CDR2 YYNGEE. CDR3 length: 13 residues. The CDR3 reads CASGQNSGNTIYF. The DNA for the CDR3 is TGTGCCAGCGGACAGAACTCTGGAAACACCATATATTTT.

V and J are TRBV7-9 and TRBJ1-2; 8 positions match TRBD1. V shed 3 bases and J 8 bases; nucleotides not matched to a gene: 5. Germline V gene lookup returns CDR1 SEHNR and CDR2 FQNEAQ (reference sequence). This CDR3 is built from 13 residues. The CDR3 is CASSLMTGVGYTF. CDR3 nucleotide sequence: TGTGCCAGCAGCTTGATGACAGGGGTCGGCTACACCTTC.

The chain couples TRBV15 to TRBJ1-1, with D tentatively TRBD1 (5 bases). The CDR3 totals 15 residues. Germline V gene lookup returns CDR1 LNHNV and CDR2 YYDKDF (reference sequence). Trimming stripped 3 bases from V and 4 bases from J, with 15 bases between. The CDR3 sequence is CATSRGGLASTEAFF. The CDR3 nucleotides read TGTGCCACCAGCAGGGGGGGATTGGCGAGCACTGAAGCTTTCTTT.

As to this clone: Other DNA sequences within the sample encode an identical CDR3. The chain is built from TRBV4-1 and TRBJ2-7, with 8 bases lining up with TRBD1. Germline V gives CDR1 MGHRA, CDR2 YSYEKL. This CDR3 has 13 amino acids. Trimming took 3 bases from V and 4 from J; bases not matched to a gene: 2. Here the CDR3 DNA reads TGCGCCAGCAGCCACGACAGGGGTTACGAGCAGTACTTC. Its translation: CASSHDRGYEQYF.

J is TRBJ1-6 and V is TRBV6-1; weak D call: TRBD1 (5 bases). This CDR3 contains 14 residues. Trimming shortened V by 3 bases and J by 7 bases, and 10 bases separated the two germline ends. Germline V gene lookup returns CDR1 MNHNS and CDR2 SASEGT. The CDR3 is CASSDREENSPLHF. The CDR3 region has the DNA TGTGCCAGCAGTGACAGGGAAGAGAATTCACCCCTCCACTTT.

This chain joins TRBV3-1 (or the pseudogene TRBV3-2) and TRBJ2-7; possible D gene TRBD2, 6 bases. Germline CDR1 and CDR2: LGHDT and YNNKEL (reference sequence). Trimming took 4 bases from V and 0 from J, leaving 7 bases between them. This CDR3 has 13 amino acids. The CDR3 sequence: CASSRDSSYEQYF. CDR3 nucleotide sequence: TGTGCCAGCAGCCGGGACTCCTCCTACGAGCAGTACTTC.

This chain links TRBV15 with TRBJ1-1, with D possibly matching TRBD1 (5 bases). This CDR3 comprises 13 residues. Trimming stripped 6 bases from V and 1 base from J, with 9 bases between. The germline V gene has CDR1 LNHNV and CDR2 YYDKDF (reference sequence). In DNA form, the CDR3 reads TGTGCCACCAGTGGGGCAGCGAACACTGAAGCTTTCTTT. Amino acid sequence: CATSGAANTEAFF. The full variable domain, completed using reference TRBV15 and TRBJ1-1, is DAMVIQNPRYQVTQFGKPVTLSCSQTLNHNVMYWYQQKSSQAPKLLFHYYDKDFNNEADTPDNFQSRRPNTSFCFLDIRSPGLGDTAMYLCATSGAANTEAFFGQGTRLTVV.

J is TRBJ1-4 and V is TRBV19; D may be TRBD1 (5 bases). The V gene lost 6 bases and the J gene lost 0 bases, with 8 bases spanning the gap. CDR3 length: 14 residues. Germline-derived CDR1 and CDR2 are LNHDA and SQIVND (reference sequence). Here the CDR3 DNA reads TGTGCCAGTAGAACGACAGCAACTAATGAAAAACTGTTTTTT. Protein: CASRTTATNEKLFF.

The chain recombines TRBV7-3 with TRBJ2-1, with 13 bases aligning to TRBD2. V shed 5 bases and J 14 bases; nucleotides not matched to a gene: 15. The germline V gene has CDR1 SGHTA and CDR2 FQGTGA. The CDR3 sequence is 16 residues long. CDR3 bases: TGTGCCAGCAGCCCCTTATTACTAGCGGGAGGGCCCTATAAGTTCTTC. This codes for CASSPLLLAGGPYKFF.